The clone carrying this TCR beta chain came up many times. Sample time point: newly diagnosed GD, antithyroid drugs for less than 3 months. With RNA extracted from PBMCs as input, the TCR library was made. The CDR3 runs 13 residues. V lost 8 bases, J lost 6 bases, and 9 bases stayed unmatched. The germline V gene encodes CDR1 ENHRY and CDR2 SYGVKD. Arm-PCR of CDR3 regions and iRepertoire HTBI primers were the basis on which TCR beta libraries were built. Each CDR3 protein gets one entry after TCRdb re-called the multiplex PCR reads with MiXCR. The table has more than 350,000 distinct CDR3 sequences, more than 12% seen once; the top ten hold over 15%. The sample comes from a study of regulatory T cells in long-lasting Graves disease. This sample was shared with a second study, whose subject was T cells in Graves' hyperthyroidism and ophthalmopathy.

The TCR sequence derives from a woman aged 25 to 39 with Graves disease. The specimen was peripheral blood mononuclear cells (PBMCs), collected at new diagnosis, from a patient treated with antithyroid drugs. V and J are TRBV10-3 and TRBJ1-2, with 7 bases matching TRBD1. The DNA of the CDR3 is TGTGCCATCCTTAACAGGGGACTAGATGGCTACACCTTC. Its protein is CAILNRGLDGYTF.